This TCR beta chain was identified in a study of neurological immune-mediated disorders. cDNA synthesis was performed by 5'RACE with 10-nucleotide random UMIs. Every sequencing run generated over 180 million TCR-beta sequences from 15-18 subjects. TCRdb reprocessed the 5' RACE reads via MiXCR and lists one record per CDR3 protein. This repertoire shows about 74,000 distinct CDR3 sequences, 4% to 6% found once; its top ten account for approximately 7.4%. Study results and caveats: Expansion of TCR clones was greatest in HTLV-1-associated myelopathy and smallest in multiple sclerosis, where it fell below that of healthy controls. Phylogenetic analysis grouped 18 of 34 multiple sclerosis patients' repertoires together, suggesting a possible repertoire signature.

This clonotype was counted a few times. Its antigen is still unknown. CDR1 and CDR2 (germline): SGHKS, YYEKEE (reference sequence). This CDR3 has 13 amino acids. Trimming removed 4 bases from V and 4 bases from J, with 12 bases in between. The gene calls are TRBV5-5 and TRBJ2-7; D not certain. The sequence was obtained from a young man with multiple sclerosis. Sequenced: PBMCs. CDR3 DNA sequence: TGTGCCAGCAGCCCGGCCATCGGGTACGAGCAGTACTTC. Its translation is CASSPAIGYEQYF.